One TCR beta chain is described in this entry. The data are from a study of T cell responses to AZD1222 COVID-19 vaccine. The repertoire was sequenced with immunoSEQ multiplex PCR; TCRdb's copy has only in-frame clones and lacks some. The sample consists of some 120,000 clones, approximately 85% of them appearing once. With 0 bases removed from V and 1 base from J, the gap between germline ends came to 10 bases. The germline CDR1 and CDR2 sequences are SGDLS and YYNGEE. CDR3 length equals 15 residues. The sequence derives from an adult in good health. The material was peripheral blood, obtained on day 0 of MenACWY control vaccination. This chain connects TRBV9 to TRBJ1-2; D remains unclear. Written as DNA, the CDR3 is TGTGCCAGCAGCGTAGCTCATCGGAGTAACTATGGCTACACCTTC. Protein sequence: CASSVAHRSNYGYTF.